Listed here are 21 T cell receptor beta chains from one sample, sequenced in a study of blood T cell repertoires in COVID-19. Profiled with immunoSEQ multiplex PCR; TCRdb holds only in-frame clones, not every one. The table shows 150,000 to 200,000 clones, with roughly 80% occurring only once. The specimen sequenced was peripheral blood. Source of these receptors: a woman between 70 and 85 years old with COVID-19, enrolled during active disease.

DNA of the CDR3: TGCACCAGCAGCCAAGAAAAAGCCGGTGGACAGGGGCACTATGGCTACACCTTC. This codes for CTSSQEKAGGQGHYGYTF. This chain links TRBV1 with TRBJ1-2; the table's TRBD1 call for D was not verified on the DNA. TRBV1 constitutes a pseudogene. This CDR3 contains 18 residues.

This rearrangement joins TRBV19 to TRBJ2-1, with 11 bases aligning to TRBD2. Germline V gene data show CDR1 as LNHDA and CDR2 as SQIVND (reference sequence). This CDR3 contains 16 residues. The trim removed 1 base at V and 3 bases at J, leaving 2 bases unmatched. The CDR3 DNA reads TGTGCCAGTAGTATAGTAGCGGGGGGGGGCTACAATGAGCAGTTCTTC. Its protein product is CASSIVAGGGYNEQFF.

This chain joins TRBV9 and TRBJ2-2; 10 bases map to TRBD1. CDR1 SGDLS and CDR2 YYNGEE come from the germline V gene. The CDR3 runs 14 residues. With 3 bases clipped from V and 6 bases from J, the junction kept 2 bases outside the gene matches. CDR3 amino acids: CASSGTGGAGELFF. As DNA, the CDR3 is TGTGCCAGCAGCGGGACAGGGGGAGCCGGGGAGCTGTTTTTT.

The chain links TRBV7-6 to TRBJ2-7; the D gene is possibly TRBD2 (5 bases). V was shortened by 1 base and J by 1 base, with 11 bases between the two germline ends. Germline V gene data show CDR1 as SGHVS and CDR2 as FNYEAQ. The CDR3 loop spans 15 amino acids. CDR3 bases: TGTGCCAGCAGCTTAGGACGGGATCCTTCCTACGAGCAGTACTTC. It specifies CASSLGRDPSYEQYF.

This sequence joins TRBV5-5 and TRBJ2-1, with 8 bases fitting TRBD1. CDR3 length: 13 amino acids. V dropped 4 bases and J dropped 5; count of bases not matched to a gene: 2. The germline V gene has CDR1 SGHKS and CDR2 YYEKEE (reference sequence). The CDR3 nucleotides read TGTGCCAGCAGCGGGGACAGGAACAATGAGCAGTTCTTC. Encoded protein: CASSGDRNNEQFF.

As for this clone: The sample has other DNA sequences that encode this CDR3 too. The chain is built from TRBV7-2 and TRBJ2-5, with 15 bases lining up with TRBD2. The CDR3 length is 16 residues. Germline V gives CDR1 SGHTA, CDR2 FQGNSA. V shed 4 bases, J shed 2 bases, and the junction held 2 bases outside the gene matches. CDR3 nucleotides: TGTGCCAGCAGCTCCGGACTAGCGGGAGGGCAAGAGACCCAGTACTTC. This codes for CASSSGLAGGQETQYF.

CDR3 residues: CASSPLIMGSSYNEQFF. The CDR3 region has the DNA TGTGCCAGCTCACCATTGATCATGGGGAGCTCCTACAATGAGCAGTTCTTC. The rearrangement uses TRBV18 and TRBJ2-1; D perhaps matches TRBD2 (5 bases). Germline V CDR1 and CDR2: KGHSH, LQKENI. V shed 2 bases and J shed 0 bases, with 14 bases lying between them. The CDR3 is 17 amino acids.

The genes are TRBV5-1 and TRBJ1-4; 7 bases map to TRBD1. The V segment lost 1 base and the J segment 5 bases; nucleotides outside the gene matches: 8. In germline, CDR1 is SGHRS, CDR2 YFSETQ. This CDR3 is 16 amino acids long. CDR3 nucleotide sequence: TGCGCCAGCAGCTTGTACTTCGGGACAGAGAATGAAAAACTGTTTTTT. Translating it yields CASSLYFGTENEKLFF.

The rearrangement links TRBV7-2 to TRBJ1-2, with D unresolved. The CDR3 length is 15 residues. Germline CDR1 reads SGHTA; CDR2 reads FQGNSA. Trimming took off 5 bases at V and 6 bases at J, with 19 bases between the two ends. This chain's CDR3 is CASSLNFAGFNGYTF. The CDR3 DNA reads TGTGCCAGCAGCCTCAACTTTGCGGGGTTTAATGGCTACACCTTC.

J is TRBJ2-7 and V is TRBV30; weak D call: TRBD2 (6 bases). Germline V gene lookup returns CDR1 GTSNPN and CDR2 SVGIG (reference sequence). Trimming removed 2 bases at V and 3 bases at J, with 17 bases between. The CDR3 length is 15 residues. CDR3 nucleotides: TGTGCCTGGAGTTCCACCGGGACTTTCGACTACGAGCAGTACTTC. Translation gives CAWSSTGTFDYEQYF.

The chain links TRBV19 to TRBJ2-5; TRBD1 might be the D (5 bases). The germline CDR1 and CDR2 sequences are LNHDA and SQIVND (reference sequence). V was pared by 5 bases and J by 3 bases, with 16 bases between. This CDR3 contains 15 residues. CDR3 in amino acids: CASSLAGRIKETQYF. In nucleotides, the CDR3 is TGTGCCAGTAGTCTGGCAGGGCGGATAAAAGAGACCCAGTACTTC.

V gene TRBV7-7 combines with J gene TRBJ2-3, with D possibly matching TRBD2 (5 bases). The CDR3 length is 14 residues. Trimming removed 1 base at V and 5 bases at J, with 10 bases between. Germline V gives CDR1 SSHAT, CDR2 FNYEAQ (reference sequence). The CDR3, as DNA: TGTGCCAGCAGCTTAGGACCCGGGGAAGATACGCAGTATTTT. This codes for CASSLGPGEDTQYF.

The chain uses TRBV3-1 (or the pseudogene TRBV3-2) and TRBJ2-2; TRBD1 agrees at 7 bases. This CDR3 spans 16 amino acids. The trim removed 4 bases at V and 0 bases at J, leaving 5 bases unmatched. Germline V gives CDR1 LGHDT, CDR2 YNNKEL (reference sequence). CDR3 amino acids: CASSRQGKSNTGELFF. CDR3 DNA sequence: TGTGCCAGCAGCCGACAGGGTAAATCGAACACCGGGGAGCTGTTTTTT.

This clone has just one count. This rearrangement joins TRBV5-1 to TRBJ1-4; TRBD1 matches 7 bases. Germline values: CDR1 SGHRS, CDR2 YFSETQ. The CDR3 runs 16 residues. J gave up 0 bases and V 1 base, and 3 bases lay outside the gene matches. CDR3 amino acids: CASSLSQGATNEKLFF. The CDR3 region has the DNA TGCGCCAGCAGCTTGAGTCAGGGGGCAACTAATGAAAAACTGTTTTTT.

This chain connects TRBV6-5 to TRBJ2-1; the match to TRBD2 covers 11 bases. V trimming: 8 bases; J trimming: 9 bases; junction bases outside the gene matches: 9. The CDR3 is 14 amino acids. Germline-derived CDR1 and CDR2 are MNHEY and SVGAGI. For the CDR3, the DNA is TGTGCCAGCTCCCGACTAGCGGGAACCCGTGAGCAGTTCTTC. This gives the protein CASSRLAGTREQFF.

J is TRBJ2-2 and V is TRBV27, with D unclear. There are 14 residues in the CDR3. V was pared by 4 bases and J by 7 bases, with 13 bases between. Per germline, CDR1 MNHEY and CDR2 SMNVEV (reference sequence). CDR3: CASSSSWAYGELFF. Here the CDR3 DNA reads TGTGCCAGCAGTTCCTCCTGGGCTTACGGGGAGCTGTTTTTT.

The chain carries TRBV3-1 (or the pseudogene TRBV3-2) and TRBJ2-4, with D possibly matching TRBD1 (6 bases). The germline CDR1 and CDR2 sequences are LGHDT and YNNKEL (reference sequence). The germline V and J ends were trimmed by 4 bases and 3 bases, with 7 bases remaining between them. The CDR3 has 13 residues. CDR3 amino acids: CASSPGHKNIQYF. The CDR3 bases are TGTGCCAGCAGCCCGGGACACAAAAACATTCAGTACTTC.

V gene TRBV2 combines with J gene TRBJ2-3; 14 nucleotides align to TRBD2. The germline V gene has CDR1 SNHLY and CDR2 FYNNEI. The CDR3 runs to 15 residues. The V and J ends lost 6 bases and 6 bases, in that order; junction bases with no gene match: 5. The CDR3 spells CASSVTSGRADTQYF. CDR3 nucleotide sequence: TGTGCCAGCAGCGTGACTAGCGGGAGGGCCGATACGCAGTATTTT.

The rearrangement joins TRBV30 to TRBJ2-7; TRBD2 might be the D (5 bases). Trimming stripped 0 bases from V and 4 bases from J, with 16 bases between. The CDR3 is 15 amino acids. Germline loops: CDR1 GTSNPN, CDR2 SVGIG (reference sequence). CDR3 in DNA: TGTGCCTGGAGTGTAAGGAGGACCCGAGAGTACGAGCAGTACTTC. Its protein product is CAWSVRRTREYEQYF.

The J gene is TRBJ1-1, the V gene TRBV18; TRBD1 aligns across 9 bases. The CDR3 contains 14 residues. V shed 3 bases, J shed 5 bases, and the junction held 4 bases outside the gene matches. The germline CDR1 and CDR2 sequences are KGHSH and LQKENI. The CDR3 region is CASSPGTGNTEAFF. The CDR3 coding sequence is TGTGCCAGCTCACCGGGGACAGGGAATACTGAAGCTTTCTTT.

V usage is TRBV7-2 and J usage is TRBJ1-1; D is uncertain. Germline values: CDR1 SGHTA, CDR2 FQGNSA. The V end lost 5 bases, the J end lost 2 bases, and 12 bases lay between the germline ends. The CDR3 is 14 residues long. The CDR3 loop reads CASSARGSNTEAFF. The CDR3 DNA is TGTGCCAGCAGCGCCCGCGGTTCCAACACTGAAGCTTTCTTT.